Listed below are T cell receptor beta chains from one sample, sequenced in a study of OX40 agonist ivuxolimab in advanced cancers. Produced via immunoSEQ multiplex PCR; TCRdb's table is partial and in-frame only. The table records some 70,000 clones, less than 90% of them present only once. The source was CD4+ or CD8+ T cells sorted from blood, collected in a trial of the OX40 agonist ivuxolimab. These receptors were collected from an adult with an advanced solid tumor such as melanoma, head and neck, liver or kidney cancer. CDR3s include the opening cysteine and the closing phenylalanine or tryptophan. Each record gives: CDR3 DNA, CDR3 protein, V gene, J gene, clone size, D gene. A D gene is named only where the DNA matches it firmly. The size of a clone is reported for some rows only, either as once, few or many, or as a class for expanded clones.

CDR3 DNA: TGTGCCAGCAGCTTAGCAGGGGATCAGCCCCAGCATTTT; CDR3 protein: CASSLAGDQPQHF; V gene: TRBV7-6; J gene: TRBJ1-5; clone size: .; D gene: .
CDR3 DNA: TGTGCCAGCAGCCAAGACTTACTAGCGGGATACAATGAGCAGTTCTTC; CDR3 protein: CASSQDLLAGYNEQFF; V gene: TRBV14; J gene: TRBJ2-1; clone size: .; D gene: TRBD2
CDR3 DNA: TGTGCCACCAGCAGAGGGAGACTAGCGGGAGGGCCGGGCACCGGGGAGCTGTTTTTT; CDR3 protein: CATSRGRLAGGPGTGELFF; V gene: TRBV15; J gene: TRBJ2-2; clone size: .; D gene: TRBD2
CDR3 DNA: TGTGCCAGCAGAGCCCTTGCGGCTGGGGGCTCCTACGAGCAGTACTTC; CDR3 protein: CASRALAAGGSYEQYF; V gene: TRBV27; J gene: TRBJ2-7; clone size: few; D gene: .
CDR3 DNA: TGTGCCAGCAGCCCCGGGGACAGGGTAAACGAGCAGTACTTC; CDR3 protein: CASSPGDRVNEQYF; V gene: TRBV6-5; J gene: TRBJ2-7; clone size: .; D gene: TRBD1
CDR3 DNA: TGTGCCAGTAGTGCAGTAGCGGGAGGGTCCGGGGAGCTGTTTTTT; CDR3 protein: CASSAVAGGSGELFF; V gene: TRBV19; J gene: TRBJ2-2; clone size: .; D gene: TRBD2
CDR3 DNA: TGTGCCAGCAGCAGACAGGGGCCGAACACTGAAGCTTTCTTT; CDR3 protein: CASSRQGPNTEAFF; V gene: TRBV6-1; J gene: TRBJ1-1; clone size: .; D gene: TRBD1
CDR3 DNA: TGTGCCAGCAGTTGGGGTAGCTCCTACAATGAGCAGTTCTTC; CDR3 protein: CASSWGSSYNEQFF; V gene: TRBV28; J gene: TRBJ2-1; clone size: .; D gene: .
CDR3 DNA: TGTGCCAGCAGCCCCGCCTCACAAATCAGGATTAACACCGGGGAGCTGTTTTTT; CDR3 protein: CASSPASQIRINTGELFF; V gene: TRBV7-9; J gene: TRBJ2-2; clone size: .; D gene: .
CDR3 DNA: TGTGCCAGCAGCCAAGACGGGACAGCCACCGGGGAGCTGTTTTTT; CDR3 protein: CASSQDGTATGELFF; V gene: TRBV7-9; J gene: TRBJ2-2; clone size: .; D gene: TRBD1
CDR3 DNA: TGTGCCAGTAGTCACGGGACAGGACAAACTAATGAAAAACTGTTTTTT; CDR3 protein: CASSHGTGQTNEKLFF; V gene: TRBV19; J gene: TRBJ1-4; clone size: .; D gene: TRBD1
CDR3 DNA: TGTGCCAGCAGCTTAGCCGGGGGTTTGGAGACCCAGTACTTC; CDR3 protein: CASSLAGGLETQYF; V gene: TRBV7-9; J gene: TRBJ2-5; clone size: once; D gene: .
CDR3 DNA: TGTGCCAGCAGCTTAGCTTCTAGCGGGCCTTACAATGAGCAGTTCTTC; CDR3 protein: CASSLASSGPYNEQFF; V gene: TRBV7-2; J gene: TRBJ2-1; clone size: .; D gene: TRBD2
CDR3 DNA: TGTGCCAGTAGTATTGCCAATATGAACACTGAAGCTTTCTTT; CDR3 protein: CASSIANMNTEAFF; V gene: TRBV19; J gene: TRBJ1-1; clone size: .; D gene: .
CDR3 DNA: TGTGCCAGTAGTATTCGGCCCGACAACTATGGCTACACCTTC; CDR3 protein: CASSIRPDNYGYTF; V gene: TRBV19; J gene: TRBJ1-2; clone size: .; D gene: .
CDR3 DNA: TGTGCCTGGAGTGTAATCCAACAGATGGGCTATGGCTACACCTTC; CDR3 protein: CAWSVIQQMGYGYTF; V gene: TRBV30; J gene: TRBJ1-2; clone size: .; D gene: .
CDR3 DNA: TGTGCCAGCAGCTTGGGTGGACCGGGGGTGAACACCATATATTTT; CDR3 protein: CASSLGGPGVNTIYF; V gene: TRBV5-6; J gene: TRBJ1-3; clone size: .; D gene: .
CDR3 DNA: TGTGCCAGCAGTTTTCGGCCGGGACTAGCCTACAATGAGCAGTTCTTC; CDR3 protein: CASSFRPGLAYNEQFF; V gene: TRBV28; J gene: TRBJ2-1; clone size: once; D gene: TRBD2
CDR3 DNA: TGTGCCAGCAGCCGGACGGGCGGGGAGACCCAGTACTTC; CDR3 protein: CASSRTGGETQYF; V gene: TRBV7-3; J gene: TRBJ2-5; clone size: once; D gene: .
CDR3 DNA: TGCGCCAGCAGTGAGTCTGGGGGACGGGAGAACACTGAAGCTTTCTTT; CDR3 protein: CASSESGGRENTEAFF; V gene: TRBV10-1; J gene: TRBJ1-1; clone size: .; D gene: .
CDR3 DNA: TGCAGCGTCGCGGGGGGTAACACTGAAGCTTTCTTT; CDR3 protein: CSVAGGNTEAFF; V gene: TRBV29-1; J gene: TRBJ1-1; clone size: once; D gene: .
CDR3 DNA: TGTGCCAGCAGTTTACTACTAGCGGGACAAGGGGATGAGCAGTTCTTC; CDR3 protein: CASSLLLAGQGDEQFF; V gene: TRBV27; J gene: TRBJ2-1; clone size: once; D gene: TRBD2
CDR3 DNA: TGTGCCAGCAGCCAACCTCCCCCCAGGGGCGGTGAGCAGTTCTTC; CDR3 protein: CASSQPPPRGGEQFF; V gene: TRBV14; J gene: TRBJ2-1; clone size: .; D gene: .
CDR3 DNA: TGTGCCAGCAGCTCTCGGGAGGGTTTCGAGCAGTACTTC; CDR3 protein: CASSSREGFEQYF; V gene: TRBV7-2; J gene: TRBJ2-7; clone size: .; D gene: TRBD2
CDR3 DNA: TGTGCCAGCAGCTTAGGACAGGGCCATTCACCCCTCCACTTT; CDR3 protein: CASSLGQGHSPLHF; V gene: TRBV7-9; J gene: TRBJ1-6; clone size: .; D gene: TRBD1
CDR3 DNA: TGCAGCGTTGAGAGGGGCAATGAGCAGTTCTTC; CDR3 protein: CSVERGNEQFF; V gene: TRBV29-1; J gene: TRBJ2-1; clone size: .; D gene: .
CDR3 DNA: TGCGCCAGCAGCATAGAGGGGAGGGGGACTGAAGCTTTCTTT; CDR3 protein: CASSIEGRGTEAFF; V gene: TRBV5-1; J gene: TRBJ1-1; clone size: .; D gene: .
CDR3 DNA: TGCGCCAGCAGCTTGGAGTTAGCGGGAGGAAGTGAGCAGTACTTC; CDR3 protein: CASSLELAGGSEQYF; V gene: TRBV5-1; J gene: TRBJ2-7; clone size: few; D gene: TRBD2
CDR3 DNA: TGTGCCAGCAGGCCCGTGGGGCGGGAGAGTGGAAAGACCCAGTACTTC; CDR3 protein: CASRPVGRESGKTQYF; V gene: TRBV27; J gene: TRBJ2-5; clone size: .; D gene: TRBD2
CDR3 DNA: TGCGCCAGCAGTAATGGGGACCCAGCTTTCTTT; CDR3 protein: CASSNGDPAFF; V gene: TRBV10-1; J gene: TRBJ1-1; clone size: .; D gene: .
CDR3 DNA: TGTGCCAGCAGCTACCTATCGGGAGTAGAGACCCAGTACTTC; CDR3 protein: CASSYLSGVETQYF; V gene: TRBV13; J gene: TRBJ2-5; clone size: .; D gene: .
CDR3 DNA: TGTGCCAGCAGGATACTAGCGGGAGTGGTTAATGAGCAGTTCTTC; CDR3 protein: CASRILAGVVNEQFF; V gene: TRBV6-1; J gene: TRBJ2-1; clone size: .; D gene: TRBD2
CDR3 DNA: TGTGCCAGCAGTCCACAGGGACTAGCGGGAGTTAGTGAGCAGTTCTTC; CDR3 protein: CASSPQGLAGVSEQFF; V gene: TRBV27; J gene: TRBJ2-1; clone size: .; D gene: TRBD2
CDR3 DNA: TGTGCCAGCAACCGGTACCAAGAGACCCAGTACTTC; CDR3 protein: CASNRYQETQYF; V gene: TRBV2; J gene: TRBJ2-5; clone size: .; D gene: .
CDR3 DNA: TGTGCCAGCAGTTCCGCCGGGGGCTCAAGGGAAAAACTGTTTTTT; CDR3 protein: CASSSAGGSREKLFF; V gene: TRBV28; J gene: TRBJ1-4; clone size: .; D gene: .
CDR3 DNA: TGTGCCAGCTCCTCCCTCGGGACAGGGGACACCGGGGAGCTGTTTTTT; CDR3 protein: CASSSLGTGDTGELFF; V gene: TRBV18; J gene: TRBJ2-2; clone size: .; D gene: TRBD1
CDR3 DNA: TGTGCCAGCAGCCGGCCGGGACTAGCGGGAGGAGAGACCCAGTACTTC; CDR3 protein: CASSRPGLAGGETQYF; V gene: TRBV5-4; J gene: TRBJ2-5; clone size: .; D gene: TRBD2
CDR3 DNA: TGTGCCAGCAGCCCAAGGCTAAGCCCAGTCCTAAATGAGCAGTTCTTC; CDR3 protein: CASSPRLSPVLNEQFF; V gene: TRBV14; J gene: TRBJ2-1; clone size: once; D gene: .
CDR3 DNA: TGTGCCAGCAGTACCGGGACAGTCACAGATACGCAGTATTTT; CDR3 protein: CASSTGTVTDTQYF; V gene: TRBV7-8; J gene: TRBJ2-3; clone size: .; D gene: TRBD1
CDR3 DNA: TGCAGCGTAGTAGTCCCGGGACAGGGTTACTTC; CDR3 protein: CSVVVPGQGYF; V gene: TRBV29-1; J gene: TRBJ2-5; clone size: .; D gene: TRBD1
CDR3 DNA: TGCAGTGCGGATCAGGGGGATCAAGCTTTCTTT; CDR3 protein: CSADQGDQAFF; V gene: TRBV20-1; J gene: TRBJ1-1; clone size: .; D gene: TRBD1
CDR3 DNA: TGTGCCAGCACCAGGACAGGGGGCTTTGGCTACACCTTC; CDR3 protein: CASTRTGGFGYTF; V gene: TRBV6-5; J gene: TRBJ1-2; clone size: .; D gene: TRBD1
CDR3 DNA: TGTGCCTGGCGGCTCGGGGAAGCCAACTATGGCTACACCTTC; CDR3 protein: CAWRLGEANYGYTF; V gene: TRBV30; J gene: TRBJ1-2; clone size: .; D gene: .
CDR3 DNA: TGCGCCAGCAGCTCTGGACAGGGGGCGTTTATGGAGACCCAGTACTTC; CDR3 protein: CASSSGQGAFMETQYF; V gene: TRBV5-1; J gene: TRBJ2-5; clone size: .; D gene: TRBD1